These 7 T cell receptor beta chains came from one sample sequenced in a study of technical replicates of blood from a handful of donors. The repertoire was sequenced with immunoSEQ multiplex PCR; TCRdb's copy has only in-frame clones and lacks some. The table has 6,500 to 7,500 clones, 90% to 97% seen once; the top ten hold 7.3%. Sequenced sample: PBMCs. The receptors come from a human donor in good health.

V and J are TRBV10-3 and TRBJ2-1; D possibly corresponds to TRBD2 (6 bases). CDR1 ENHRY and CDR2 SYGVKD come from the germline V gene. The V end lost 5 bases, the J end lost 10 bases, and 15 bases lay between the germline ends. This CDR3 comprises 13 residues. The CDR3 region has the DNA TGTGCCATCAGTTGGGACTCTTCCAGGGAGCAGTTCTTC. Protein product: CAISWDSSREQFF.

This chain links TRBV29-1 with TRBJ2-2; D is possibly TRBD2 (7 bases). The CDR3 length is 16 residues. V gave up 6 bases and J gave up 5 bases, with 22 bases separating them. CDR1 and CDR2 (germline): SQVTM, ANQGSEA. The CDR3 region has the DNA TGCAGCGTGAGGGGGGGAGGGTCACTGGATACCGGGGAGCTGTTTTTT. Translation: CSVRGGGSLDTGELFF.

The CDR3 nucleotides are TGTGCCAGCAGCTCGGCCGGGACAGGGGTCCTCGAGCAGTACTTC. This gives the protein CASSSAGTGVLEQYF. V and J are TRBV6-5 and TRBJ2-7; 10 nucleotides line up with TRBD1. The CDR3 is 15 residues long. V lost 6 bases and J lost 6; bases outside the gene matches: 11. Germline CDR1 MNHEY, CDR2 SVGAGI.

The chain joins TRBV6-5 to TRBJ2-3; perhaps TRBD1 as D (5 bases). The germline V gene has CDR1 MNHEY and CDR2 SVGAGI. The CDR3 runs 15 residues. The V end lost 2 bases, the J end lost 7 bases, and 16 bases lay between the germline ends. The CDR3, as DNA: TGTGCCAGCAGTTACGGTTCAGGGTGGGTCAATACGCAGTATTTT. Translation: CASSYGSGWVNTQYF.

J is TRBJ1-3 and V is TRBV9, with D unclear. Germline V lookup: CDR1 SGDLS, CDR2 YYNGEE. Trimming cost V 2 bases and J 0 bases, with 12 bases left between them. This CDR3 has 16 amino acids. The CDR3 sequence is CASSVSGKTSGNTIYF. CDR3 nucleotide sequence: TGTGCCAGCAGCGTTAGCGGAAAGACCTCTGGAAACACCATATATTTT.

This chain uses TRBV7-9 with TRBJ2-5; 7 nucleotides agree with TRBD1. The J segment lost 1 base and the V segment lost 0 bases, leaving 2 bases of the junction unmatched. Germline CDR1 reads SEHNR; CDR2 reads FQNEAQ (reference sequence). The CDR3 is 15 residues long. The CDR3 region is CASSLAPGGQETQYF. CDR3 sequence (DNA): TGTGCCAGCAGCTTAGCTCCAGGGGGCCAAGAGACCCAGTACTTC.

The chain is built from TRBV5-6 and TRBJ1-2; 10 bases agree with TRBD1. The germline CDR1 and CDR2 sequences are SGHDT and YYEEEE. This CDR3 has 14 amino acids. The junction had 2 bases not matched to a gene; V was cut back by 0 bases and J by 6 bases. The DNA of the CDR3 is TGTGCCAGCAGCTTGGGGACAGGGGGTGATGGCTACACCTTC. It is translated as CASSLGTGGDGYTF.